The T cell receptor beta chain under discussion was sequenced for a study of CD8 T cells in Susac syndrome. The study, taken as a whole, reports: The relatively small number of individuals in the TCR sequencing and HLA analysis was acknowledged by the study.

cDNA came from roughly 0.53 to 1 ug RNA primed by random hexamers. MiXCR, run by TCRdb on the immunoSEQ multiplex PCR reads, gives a single entry per CDR3 protein. The repertoire has 400,000 or so distinct CDR3 sequences, approximately 85% of them found once; the top ten carry approximately 0.11%. The sample holds one count of this clonotype. Its matching antigen is unknown. This TCR was recovered from a human donor with multiple sclerosis. Source material: CD8+ T cells from PBMCs.

The CDR3 protein is CAWRGVATEAFF. In DNA, the CDR3 is TGTGCCTGGAGGGGGGTCGCCACTGAAGCTTTCTTT. This chain connects TRBV30 to TRBJ1-1, with TRBD1 as a possible D gene (5 bases). The germline V gene has CDR1 GTSNPN and CDR2 SVGIG (reference sequence). This CDR3 has 12 amino acids. V dropped 3 bases and J dropped 4 bases, with 9 bases sitting between them.